The 2 T cell receptor beta chains below come from one sample, sequenced in a study of blood T cell repertoires in COVID-19. The repertoire was sequenced with immunoSEQ multiplex PCR; TCRdb's copy has only in-frame clones and lacks some. The table has under 350,000 clones, approximately 89% seen once. Sequencing was performed on PBMCs or T cells enriched from blood (not recorded which). Every receptor here comes from a woman aged 55-69 years who had recovered from COVID-19.

V and J are TRBV5-1 and TRBJ1-4; 7 nucleotides agree with TRBD1. There are 15 residues in the CDR3. The germline CDR1 and CDR2 sequences are SGHRS and YFSETQ. The V segment lost 3 bases and the J segment 1 base; nucleotides outside the gene matches: 3. The CDR3 DNA is TGCGCCAGCAGCTCCGGACAGGAAACTAATGAAAAACTGTTTTTT. Translating it yields CASSSGQETNEKLFF.

The gene calls are TRBV6-5 and TRBJ1-2, with 8 bases lining up with TRBD1. Per germline, CDR1 MNHEY and CDR2 SVGAGI. V lost 7 bases and J lost 8; bases outside the gene matches: 12. This CDR3 contains 14 residues. In DNA form, the CDR3 reads TGTGCCAGCACCCCCTCGGACAGGGCCGACGGCTACACCTTC. As protein: CASTPSDRADGYTF.